What follows is one T cell receptor beta chain and its context. CDR3 length equals 14 residues. Germline V CDR1 and CDR2: MNHNS, SASEGT. Trimming at V came to 6 bases and at J to 5 bases, leaving 7 bases not matched to a gene. The data belong to a study of T cell changes during pregnancy in multiple sclerosis. Clones were sequenced by immunoSEQ multiplex PCR, and TCRdb holds only the in-frame ones, with some missing. Of about 36,000 clones in the sample, 92% were seen once. The TCR was taken from a female donor with multiple sclerosis, enrolled in a pregnancy study. The chain couples TRBV6-1 to TRBJ2-1; 7 nucleotides agree with TRBD1. The sequencing here drew on CD4+ T cells from peripheral blood mononuclear cells, taken after pregnancy. In nucleotides, the CDR3 is TGTGCCAGCAGCCCCGGGACAGCGAACAATGAGCAGTTCTTC. Translation: CASSPGTANNEQFF.